This record looks at one TCR beta chain sequence and its context. These data belong to a study of T cell changes during pregnancy in multiple sclerosis. The CDR3 is 15 amino acids. CDR1 is SSHAT, CDR2 FNYEAQ, per germline (reference sequence). Trimming cost V 5 bases and J 0 bases, with 11 bases left between them. Only in-frame clones appear in the TCRdb table, and some are missing; sequencing was by immunoSEQ multiplex PCR. This table holds about 68,000 clones, under 95% found once. This sequence joins TRBV7-7 and TRBJ2-1; TRBD2 might be the D (5 bases). The sequenced sample was peripheral blood, obtained in the second trimester of pregnancy. The origin of this receptor is a female donor with multiple sclerosis, enrolled in a pregnancy study. The CDR3 sequence: CASSPEEASYNEQFF. The DNA of the CDR3 is TGTGCCAGCAGCCCCGAGGAGGCCTCCTACAATGAGCAGTTCTTC.